The T cell receptor (beta chain) under discussion was sequenced for a study of T-cell memory formation after mild COVID-19. Via MiXCR, TCRdb re-called the 5' RACE reads, giving one row per CDR3 protein. The sample has roughly 190,000 distinct CDR3 sequences, 15% to 20% seen once. This clonotype was seen just once. This clonotype was obtained from an adult woman who had mild COVID-19 (a few samples of this study predate the infection). Cell type and time point are not known. Source material: PBMCs or a T cell subset sorted from them (not recorded which).

CDR3 region: CASSIAGPYTQYF. CDR3 coding DNA: TGTGCCAGTAGTATAGCGGGGCCGTATACGCAGTATTTT. This chain uses TRBV19 with TRBJ2-3; either TRBD1 or TRBD2 may supply D (5 bases each). V lost 1 base, J lost 7 bases, and 9 bases lay in between. The CDR3 spans 13 residues. The germline V gene encodes CDR1 LNHDA and CDR2 SQIVND (reference sequence).